The 30 T cell receptor beta chains listed next were all sequenced from one sample in a study of blood T cell repertoires in COVID-19. Here immunoSEQ multiplex PCR was the method, and the copy in TCRdb shows in-frame clones only, minus some. The repertoire includes approximately 200,000 clones, around 84% of them detected once, and over 9.5% sits in the top ten. The sample consisted of peripheral blood. Every receptor here comes from a woman older than 75 with COVID-19, enrolled during active disease.

The chain joins TRBV19 to TRBJ2-1; 9 bases line up with TRBD1. Losses at the gene ends were 5 bases for V and 8 bases for J; bases not matched to a gene: 10. The CDR3 has 15 residues. CDR1 LNHDA and CDR2 SQIVND come from the germline V gene (reference sequence). In nucleotides, the CDR3 is TGTGCCAGTAGTTTCCCCGGGACAGGGCCTTATGAGCAGTTCTTC. Its translation is CASSFPGTGPYEQFF.

This CDR3 is CASSEGQVNQPQHF. The CDR3 nucleotides are TGTGCCAGCAGTGAGGGACAGGTAAATCAGCCCCAGCATTTT. The chain carries TRBV2 and TRBJ1-5; 8 bases are a match to TRBD1. The germline V gene encodes CDR1 SNHLY and CDR2 FYNNEI. This CDR3 spans 14 amino acids. The junction had 2 bases not matched to a gene; V was cut back by 3 bases and J by 4 bases. The complete variable domain, with remaining parts taken from reference TRBV2 and TRBJ1-5, reads EPEVTQTPSHQVTQMGQEVILRCVPISNHLYFYWYRQILGQKVEFLVSFYNNEISEKSEIFDDQFSVERPDGSNFTLKIRSTKLEDSAMYFCASSEGQVNQPQHFGDGTRLSIL.

The chain carries TRBV6-5 and TRBJ2-4, with 7 positions matching TRBD1. The germline V gene has CDR1 MNHEY and CDR2 SVGAGI. The CDR3 is 15 residues long. J lost 3 bases, V lost 5 bases, and 7 bases had no gene match. The CDR3 is CASSLDRIDKNIQYF. The CDR3 DNA sequence: TGTGCCAGCAGTCTGGACAGGATAGACAAAAACATTCAGTACTTC.

V is TRBV5-4 and J is TRBJ1-6; D not certain. CDR1 is SGHNT, CDR2 YYREEE, per germline (reference sequence). V dropped 5 bases and J dropped 0 bases, with 9 bases sitting between them. This CDR3 spans 15 amino acids. The DNA of the CDR3 is TGTGCCAGCAGATTTGGGAGCTCCTATAATTCACCCCTCCACTTT. It encodes CASRFGSSYNSPLHF.

This clone was observed a single time. The chain is built from TRBV5-1 and TRBJ2-7; TRBD1 matches at 10 bases. The ends lost 5 bases at V and 6 bases at J; junction bases unmatched: 11. Per germline, CDR1 SGHRS and CDR2 YFSETQ. This CDR3 region has 15 residues. For the CDR3, the DNA is TGCGCCAGCAGGCAGACCGGGACAGGGGCGCGCGAGCAGTACTTC. Its translation is CASRQTGTGAREQYF. Filled out from reference TRBV5-1 and TRBJ2-7, the complete variable domain reads KAGVTQTPRYLIKTRGQQVTLSCSPISGHRSVSWYQQTPGQGLQFLFEYFSETQRNKGNFPGRFSGRQFSNSRSEMNVSTLELGDSALYLCASRQTGTGAREQYFGPGTRLTVT.

The chain is built from TRBV29-1 and TRBJ1-1, with D possibly TRBD1 on 6 matching bases. The CDR3 is 12 residues long. Trimming pared 3 bases from V and 8 bases from J, leaving 13 bases between. CDR1 is SQVTM and CDR2 is ANQGSEA in the germline V gene. The CDR3 nucleotides are TGCAGCGTTGAGGGCCAGGGGAGAGAAGCTTTCTTT. Residues: CSVEGQGREAFF.

The V call is TRBV7-9, the J call TRBJ2-2; D remains unclear. Trimming left V 1 base short and J 3 bases short, with 9 bases between. Germline CDR1 and CDR2: SEHNR and FQNEAQ (reference sequence). CDR3 length: 15 residues. CDR3 amino acids: CASSLGDTYTGELFF. The DNA of the CDR3 is TGTGCCAGCAGCTTAGGAGACACCTACACCGGGGAGCTGTTTTTT.

The rearrangement joins TRBV25-1 to TRBJ2-2; 8 nucleotides agree with TRBD1. Looked up from germline, CDR1 is MGHDK and CDR2 is SYGVNS. The trim removed 7 bases at V and 5 bases at J, leaving 3 bases unmatched. The CDR3 extends over 13 amino acids. This chain's CDR3 is CASTNRGTGELFF. In DNA, the CDR3 is TGTGCCAGCACCAACAGGGGGACCGGGGAGCTGTTTTTT. Based on the CDR3 plus reference TRBV25-1 and TRBJ2-2, the full variable domain is EADIYQTPRYLVIGTGKKITLECSQTMGHDKMYWYQQDPGMELHLIHYSYGVNSTEKGDLSSESTVSRIRTEHFPLTLESARPSHTSQYLCASTNRGTGELFFGEGSRLTVL.

The chain carries TRBV5-1 and TRBJ1-4, with D maybe TRBD1 (5 bases). The V gene's germline CDR1 is SGHRS and CDR2 YFSETQ. This CDR3 is built from 15 residues. Trimming left V 2 bases short and J 7 bases short, with 15 bases between. As DNA, the CDR3 is TGCGCCAGCAGCTTATCTCAGGGTCGGGTTGAAAAACTGTTTTTT. Translated: CASSLSQGRVEKLFF.

The chain combines TRBV18 with TRBJ2-7, with TRBD2 as a possible D gene (7 bases). CDR3 size: 13 residues. Between the trimmed V and J ends, which lost 3 bases and 2 bases, there was a span of 8 bases. Germline CDR1 KGHSH, CDR2 LQKENI. The CDR3 sequence: CASSPGGPYEQYV. The CDR3 DNA is TGTGCCAGCTCACCGGGGGGGCCCTACGAGCAGTACGTC.

V and J are TRBV7-2 and TRBJ1-1; possible D gene TRBD1, 6 bases. The length of the CDR3 is 15 residues. V lost 5 bases and J 4 bases, leaving 17 bases between the germline ends. Per germline, CDR1 SGHTA and CDR2 FQGNSA. The CDR3: CASSISRGEGTEAFF. The CDR3 coding sequence is TGTGCCAGCAGCATTAGTAGGGGGGAGGGCACTGAAGCTTTCTTT.

The chain has TRBV19 and TRBJ1-2, with 9 bases identical to TRBD1. This CDR3 has 14 amino acids. The ends lost 7 bases at V and 5 bases at J; junction bases unmatched: 8. Germline CDR1 and CDR2: LNHDA and SQIVND (reference sequence). CDR3 coding DNA: TGTGCCAGTACCTTACAGGGGGCGTTATATGGCTACACCTTC. Translated: CASTLQGALYGYTF.

The chain joins TRBV29-1 to TRBJ1-1, with no clear D. The V gene's germline CDR1 is SQVTM and CDR2 ANQGSEA. V gave up 4 bases and J gave up 2 bases, with 8 bases separating them. CDR3 size: 12 residues. This CDR3 reads CSVVGSNTEAFF. CDR3 DNA: TGCAGCGTTGTCGGTTCAAACACTGAAGCTTTCTTT.

The chain uses TRBV5-1 and TRBJ1-5, with a possible D match to TRBD1 (6 bases). V was clipped by 0 bases and J by 6 bases, with 10 bases between them. Germline CDR1 is SGHRS and CDR2 is YFSETQ. The CDR3 covers 14 residues. This chain's CDR3 is CASSLAQGTQPQHF. The CDR3 coding sequence is TGCGCCAGCAGCTTGGCACAGGGAACTCAGCCCCAGCATTTT.

This clone has just one count. The genes are TRBV11-3 and TRBJ2-7, with D possibly being TRBD2 (5 bases). This CDR3 spans 14 amino acids. The V end lost 1 base, the J end lost 5 bases, and 12 bases lay between the germline ends. Germline CDR1 and CDR2: SGHNT and YENEEA. This CDR3 is CASSLGEWTHEQYF. The CDR3 DNA sequence: TGTGCCAGCAGCTTAGGGGAGTGGACCCACGAGCAGTACTTC.

This chain joins TRBV5-1 and TRBJ1-2, with a weak D call TRBD1 (5 bases). The V gene lost 0 bases and the J gene lost 8 bases, with 14 bases spanning the gap. Germline lookup yields CDR1 SGHRS and CDR2 YFSETQ. The CDR3 length is 14 residues. CDR3 nucleotide sequence: TGCGCCAGCAGCTTGGCGGACACAGGATTAGGCTACACCTTC. Translation gives CASSLADTGLGYTF.

The chain links TRBV7-2 to TRBJ1-5; no firm D call. Looked up from germline, CDR1 is SGHTA and CDR2 is FQGNSA. V was shortened by 11 bases and J by 4 bases, with 12 bases between the two germline ends. The CDR3 is 12 residues long. In DNA form, the CDR3 reads TGTGCCGCTAGCTCGGGAAATCAGCCCCAGCATTTT. Protein sequence: CAASSGNQPQHF.

The rearrangement joins TRBV25-1 to TRBJ2-5; tentative D call: TRBD2 (5 bases). CDR3 length equals 15 residues. Germline-derived CDR1 and CDR2 are MGHDK and SYGVNS. Trimming stripped 3 bases from V and 1 base from J, with 12 bases between. The CDR3 region has the DNA TGTGCCAGCAGTGATCCCGGGATAACCCAAGAGACCCAGTACTTC. This codes for CASSDPGITQETQYF.

The rearrangement links TRBV18 to TRBJ1-6; 7 bases map to TRBD1. V gave up 0 bases and J gave up 9 bases; unmatched junction bases: 5. Germline V gives CDR1 KGHSH, CDR2 LQKENI. The CDR3 is 15 amino acids. The CDR3 DNA reads as TGTGCCAGCTCACCACCGGGGACAGTAGGTTCACCCCTCCACTTT. Protein: CASSPPGTVGSPLHF. Full variable domain (missing parts from reference TRBV18 and TRBJ1-6): NAGVMQNPRHLVRRRGQEARLRCSPMKGHSHVYWYRQLPEEGLKFMVYLQKENIIDESGMPKERFSAEFPKEGPSILRIQQVVRGDSAAYFCASSPPGTVGSPLHFGNGTRLTVT.

The V gene is TRBV15, the J gene TRBJ2-7; the match to TRBD1 covers 8 bases. Germline V lookup: CDR1 LNHNV, CDR2 YYDKDF (reference sequence). Trimming removed 3 bases from V and 0 bases from J; junction bases left unmatched: 7. This CDR3 comprises 16 residues. In nucleotides, the CDR3 is TGTGCCACCAGCAGCATGTGGACAGGGAGCTCCTACGAGCAGTACTTC. Translated, it gives CATSSMWTGSSYEQYF.

This clone has a single count. CDR3 coding DNA: TGTGCCAGCAGCCGCACTAATGAGCAGTTCTTC. It is translated as CASSRTNEQFF. This rearrangement joins TRBV28 to TRBJ2-1, with D hard to call. V lost 6 bases, J lost 7 bases, and 7 bases lay in between. The CDR3 consists of 11 residues. Germline CDR1 MDHEN, CDR2 SYDVKM.

The chain joins TRBV30 to TRBJ2-5; 13 positions match TRBD2. In germline, CDR1 is GTSNPN, CDR2 SVGIG (reference sequence). The J segment lost 4 bases and the V segment lost 3 bases, leaving 2 bases of the junction unmatched. CDR3 length: 14 residues. CDR3 loop: CAWRTSGGGETQYF. The CDR3 DNA follows: TGTGCCTGGAGAACTAGCGGGGGGGGAGAGACCCAGTACTTC.

This rearrangement joins TRBV28 to TRBJ1-6, with 9 bases matching TRBD1. Germline CDR1 is MDHEN and CDR2 is SYDVKM. The CDR3 is 17 residues long. Trimming cost V 1 base and J 10 bases; bases outside gene matches: 11. CDR3 DNA: TGTGCCAGCAGTTTATCTCTCGGGACAGGGCGGAACTCACCCCTCCACTTT. Translated: CASSLSLGTGRNSPLHF. Using reference TRBV28 and TRBJ1-6 for the parts outside the CDR3, the full variable domain is DVKVTQSSRYLVKRTGEKVFLECVQDMDHENMFWYRQDPGLGLRLIYFSYDVKMKEKGDIPEGYSVSREKKERFSLILESASTNQTSMYLCASSLSLGTGRNSPLHFGNGTRLTVT.

The chain couples TRBV3-1 (or the pseudogene TRBV3-2) to TRBJ2-5; 10 nucleotides agree with TRBD2. The CDR3 is made up of 13 amino acids. Germline CDR1 and CDR2: LGHDT and YNNKEL (reference sequence). V lost 7 bases to trimming and J lost 3 bases; unmatched junction nucleotides: 2. The chain's CDR3 is CASTTSGKETQYF. DNA for the CDR3: TGTGCCAGCACCACTAGCGGGAAAGAGACCCAGTACTTC.

This clone was detected only a few times. The DNA for the CDR3 is TGTGCCAGCAGTGCTAGCCCCAATAATTCACCCCTCCACTTT. Its translation is CASSASPNNSPLHF. V and J are TRBV2 and TRBJ1-6; D gene unclear. Germline V gives CDR1 SNHLY, CDR2 FYNNEI. The V and J ends lost 4 bases and 5 bases respectively, with 9 bases between them. The CDR3 loop spans 14 amino acids.

CDR3 sequence reads: CASSRDRDLSQHF. The CDR3 region has the DNA TGTGCCAGTAGCCGGGACAGGGATTTGTCCCAGCATTTT. The rearrangement links TRBV19 to TRBJ1-5; 9 positions match TRBD1. This CDR3 has 13 amino acids. Germline V gives CDR1 LNHDA, CDR2 SQIVND (reference sequence). With 6 bases clipped from V and 11 bases from J, the junction kept 8 bases outside the gene matches.

The chain combines TRBV7-6 with TRBJ2-5; D may be TRBD1 (6 bases). The germline V and J ends were trimmed by 3 bases and 5 bases, with 16 bases remaining between them. The CDR3 covers 15 residues. CDR1 and CDR2 (germline): SGHVS, FNYEAQ. Written as DNA, the CDR3 is TGTGCCAGCAGCTTGGCGCCGACAGGCGGGGAGACCCAGTACTTC. It codes for CASSLAPTGGETQYF.

The chain has TRBV5-1 and TRBJ2-5, with 8 bases that match TRBD1. The CDR3 totals 14 residues. V trimming: 4 bases; J trimming: 4 bases; junction bases outside the gene matches: 6. Looked up from germline, CDR1 is SGHRS and CDR2 is YFSETQ. The CDR3 bases are TGCGCCAGCAGCACAGGACAGGGAGGAGAGACCCAGTACTTC. Translation gives CASSTGQGGETQYF. The entire variable domain, with the rest obtained from reference TRBV5-1 and TRBJ2-5, is as follows: KAGVTQTPRYLIKTRGQQVTLSCSPISGHRSVSWYQQTPGQGLQFLFEYFSETQRNKGNFPGRFSGRQFSNSRSEMNVSTLELGDSALYLCASSTGQGGETQYFGPGTRLLVL.

The chain combines TRBV1 with TRBJ1-1; the D call TRBD1 from the table was never checked on the DNA. TRBV1 is shown as a pseudogene. CDR3 length: 20 residues. The CDR3 DNA reads as TGCACCAGCAGCCAAGATCCTGGGCCGGACAGGCAGCAATGGAACACTGAAGCTTTCTTT. This codes for CTSSQDPGPDRQQWNTEAFF.

The chain combines TRBV28 with TRBJ1-2; 7 nucleotides align to TRBD1. CDR1 and CDR2 from the germline V gene are MDHEN and SYDVKM. The length of the CDR3 is 19 residues. Trimming took 2 bases from V and 8 from J; bases not matched to a gene: 23. The CDR3 protein is CASSLLIPASRGKNPGYTF. Written as DNA, the CDR3 is TGTGCCAGCAGTTTACTGATACCTGCATCCAGGGGGAAGAACCCGGGCTACACCTTC.